This T cell receptor beta chain is drawn from a study of T-cell memory formation after mild COVID-19. Study outcomes and limitations: Memory cells collected pre-infection included some clones that later responded, suggesting cross-reactive memory joined. There was no confirmation that second-wave clones peaking on day 37 were SARS-CoV-2 specific.

Germline V gene lookup returns CDR1 KGHSH and CDR2 LQKENI. The CDR3 contains 16 residues. V was pared by 4 bases and J by 6 bases, with 12 bases of the junction left unmatched. About this clonotype: What it recognizes is unknown.

TCRdb reprocessed the 5' RACE reads with MiXCR, giving one entry per CDR3 protein. The table includes roughly 550,000 distinct CDR3 sequences, 20% detected once. Specimen: PBMCs or a T cell subset sorted from them (not recorded which). The V gene is TRBV18, the J gene TRBJ2-1, with 7 bases matching TRBD2. This clonotype originated in an adult woman who had mild COVID-19 (a few samples of this study predate the infection). Cell type and time point are not known. The CDR3 coding sequence is TGTGCCAGCTCACTTCAAAGCGGGACTTTGGCCAATGAGCAGTTCTTC. It is translated as CASSLQSGTLANEQFF.